The clone carrying this T cell receptor (beta chain) was observed a few times. What it binds is unknown. The study reverse transcribed the entire isolated RNA, so it sequenced expressed TCRB transcripts. Libraries were prepared by immunoSEQ multiplex PCR; TCRdb keeps only in-frame clonotypes and omits some of them. The data hold roughly 170,000 clones, with about 13% observed a single time. The sample is drawn from a study of beta chain features in type 1 diabetes. Study-level points and caveats: A PCR bias possibly favoring shorter templates would apply equally to patients and controls. Type 1 diabetes patients showed a moderate but significant shortening of TCRB CDR3s in all four CD4+ subsets.

One heparinised blood draw averaging about 116 mL was given by each donor. Isolation of CD4+ naive, central memory, regulatory and stem cell-like memory cells was achieved by sorting via CD45RO/CCR7/CD25/CD127/CD95/CD27. Sequencing was done on a sample of central memory CD4+ T cells from blood. The TCR originated in a woman younger than 30 in good health.

The CDR3 spells CASSFGRTQYF. Here the CDR3 DNA reads TGTGCCAGCAGCTTTGGGAGGACCCAGTACTTC. This chain uses TRBV11-1 with TRBJ2-5, with D possibly being TRBD2 (5 bases). Germline V gene sequence: CDR1 SGHAT, CDR2 FQDESV (reference sequence). V was pared by 3 bases and J by 7 bases, with 6 bases between. This CDR3 region has 11 residues.